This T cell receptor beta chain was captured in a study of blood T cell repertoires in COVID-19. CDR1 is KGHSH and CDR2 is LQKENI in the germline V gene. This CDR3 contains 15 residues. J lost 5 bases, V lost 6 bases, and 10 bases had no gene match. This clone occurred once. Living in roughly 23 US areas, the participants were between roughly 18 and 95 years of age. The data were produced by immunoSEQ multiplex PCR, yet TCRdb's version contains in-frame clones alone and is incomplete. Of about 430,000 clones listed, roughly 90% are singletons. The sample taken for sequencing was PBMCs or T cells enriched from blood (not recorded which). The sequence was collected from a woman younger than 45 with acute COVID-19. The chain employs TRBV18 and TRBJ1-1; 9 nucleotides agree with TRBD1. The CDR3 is CASSKTGQGETEAFF. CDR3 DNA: TGTGCCAGCTCGAAGACGGGACAGGGTGAAACTGAAGCTTTCTTT.